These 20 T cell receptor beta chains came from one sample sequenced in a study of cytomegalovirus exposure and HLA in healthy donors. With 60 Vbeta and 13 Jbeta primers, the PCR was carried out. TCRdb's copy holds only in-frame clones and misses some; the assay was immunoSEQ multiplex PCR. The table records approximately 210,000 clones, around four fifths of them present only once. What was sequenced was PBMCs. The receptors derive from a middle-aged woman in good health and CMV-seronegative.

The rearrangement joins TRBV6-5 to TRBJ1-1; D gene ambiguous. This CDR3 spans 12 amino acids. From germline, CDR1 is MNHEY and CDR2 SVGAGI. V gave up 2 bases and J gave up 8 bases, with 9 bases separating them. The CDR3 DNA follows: TGTGCCAGCAGTTACAGCCTCAGGGAAGCTTTCTTT. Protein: CASSYSLREAFF.

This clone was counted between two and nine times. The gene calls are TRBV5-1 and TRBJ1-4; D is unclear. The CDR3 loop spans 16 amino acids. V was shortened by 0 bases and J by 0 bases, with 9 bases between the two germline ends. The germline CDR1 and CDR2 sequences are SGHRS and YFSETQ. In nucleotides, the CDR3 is TGCGCCAGCAGCTTGGTGTCAGGCGCAACTAATGAAAAACTGTTTTTT. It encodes CASSLVSGATNEKLFF. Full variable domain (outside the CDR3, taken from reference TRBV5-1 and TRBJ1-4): KAGVTQTPRYLIKTRGQQVTLSCSPISGHRSVSWYQQTPGQGLQFLFEYFSETQRNKGNFPGRFSGRQFSNSRSEMNVSTLELGDSALYLCASSLVSGATNEKLFFGSGTQLSVL.

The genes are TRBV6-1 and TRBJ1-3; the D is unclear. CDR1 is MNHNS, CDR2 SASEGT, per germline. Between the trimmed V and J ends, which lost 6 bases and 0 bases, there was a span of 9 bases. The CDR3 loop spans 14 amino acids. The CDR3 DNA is TGTGCCAGCAGCGCGAGGTTCTCTGGAAACACCATATATTTT. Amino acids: CASSARFSGNTIYF.

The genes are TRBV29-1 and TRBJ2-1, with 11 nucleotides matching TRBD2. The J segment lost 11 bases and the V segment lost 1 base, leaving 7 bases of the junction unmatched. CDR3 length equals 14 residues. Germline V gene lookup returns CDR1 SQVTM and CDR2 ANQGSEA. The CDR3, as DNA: TGCAGCGTTGAAGCTCTAGCGGGAGGCTCTAAGCAGTTCTTC. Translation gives CSVEALAGGSKQFF.

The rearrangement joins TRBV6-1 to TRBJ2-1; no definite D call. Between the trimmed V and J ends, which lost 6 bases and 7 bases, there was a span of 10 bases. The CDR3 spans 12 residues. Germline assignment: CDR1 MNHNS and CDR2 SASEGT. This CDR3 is CASSEVLNEQFF. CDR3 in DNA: TGTGCCAGCAGCGAGGTCCTGAATGAGCAGTTCTTC.

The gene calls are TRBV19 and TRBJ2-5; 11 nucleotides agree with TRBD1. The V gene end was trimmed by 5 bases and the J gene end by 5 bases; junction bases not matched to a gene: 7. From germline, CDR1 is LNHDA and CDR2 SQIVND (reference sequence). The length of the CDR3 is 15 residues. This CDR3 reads CASSEGQGARETQYF. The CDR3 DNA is TGTGCCAGTAGTGAAGGACAGGGGGCGCGGGAGACCCAGTACTTC.

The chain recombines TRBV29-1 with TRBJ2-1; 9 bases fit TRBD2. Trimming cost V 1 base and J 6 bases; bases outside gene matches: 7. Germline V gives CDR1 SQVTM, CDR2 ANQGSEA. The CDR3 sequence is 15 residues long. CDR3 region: CSVEGLAEGTNEQFF. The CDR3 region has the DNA TGCAGCGTTGAAGGACTAGCGGAGGGGACCAATGAGCAGTTCTTC.

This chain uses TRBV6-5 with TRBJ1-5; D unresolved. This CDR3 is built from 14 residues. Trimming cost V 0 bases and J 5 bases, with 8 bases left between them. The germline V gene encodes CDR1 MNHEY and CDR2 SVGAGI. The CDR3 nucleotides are TGTGCCAGCAGTTACTCGGAGCCAGATCAGCCCCAGCATTTT. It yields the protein CASSYSEPDQPQHF.

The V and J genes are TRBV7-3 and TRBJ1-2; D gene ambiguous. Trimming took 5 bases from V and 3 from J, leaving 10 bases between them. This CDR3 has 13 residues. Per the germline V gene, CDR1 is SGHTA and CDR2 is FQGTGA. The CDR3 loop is CASSPQADYGYTF. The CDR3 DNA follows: TGTGCCAGCAGCCCCCAGGCAGACTATGGCTACACCTTC.

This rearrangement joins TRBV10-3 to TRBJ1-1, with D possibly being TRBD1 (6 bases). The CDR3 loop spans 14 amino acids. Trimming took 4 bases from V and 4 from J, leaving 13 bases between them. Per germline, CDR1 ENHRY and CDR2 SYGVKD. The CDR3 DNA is TGTGCCATCAGTGGGGGACACGGGATCACTGAAGCTTTCTTT. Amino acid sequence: CAISGGHGITEAFF.

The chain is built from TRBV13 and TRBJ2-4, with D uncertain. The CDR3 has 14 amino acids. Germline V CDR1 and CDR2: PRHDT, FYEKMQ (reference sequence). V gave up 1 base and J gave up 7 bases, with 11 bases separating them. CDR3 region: CASSLEPGVNIQYF. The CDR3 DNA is TGTGCCAGCAGCTTAGAGCCTGGAGTCAACATTCAGTACTTC.

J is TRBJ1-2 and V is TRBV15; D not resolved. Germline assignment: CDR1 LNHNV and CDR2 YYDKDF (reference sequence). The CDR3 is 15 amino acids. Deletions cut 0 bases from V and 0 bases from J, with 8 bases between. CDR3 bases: TGTGCCACCAGCAGAGATATACAGCCTAACTATGGCTACACCTTC. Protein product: CATSRDIQPNYGYTF. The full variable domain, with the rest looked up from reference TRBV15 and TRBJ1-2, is DAMVIQNPRYQVTQFGKPVTLSCSQTLNHNVMYWYQQKSSQAPKLLFHYYDKDFNNEADTPDNFQSRRPNTSFCFLDIRSPGLGDTAMYLCATSRDIQPNYGYTFGSGTRLTVV.

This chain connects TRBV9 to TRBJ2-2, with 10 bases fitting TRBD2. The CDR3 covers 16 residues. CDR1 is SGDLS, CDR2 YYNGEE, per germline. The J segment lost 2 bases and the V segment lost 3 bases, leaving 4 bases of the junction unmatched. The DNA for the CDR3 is TGTGCCAGCAGCGCGCTAGCGGGAGTTAACACCGGGGAGCTGTTTTTT. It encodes CASSALAGVNTGELFF.

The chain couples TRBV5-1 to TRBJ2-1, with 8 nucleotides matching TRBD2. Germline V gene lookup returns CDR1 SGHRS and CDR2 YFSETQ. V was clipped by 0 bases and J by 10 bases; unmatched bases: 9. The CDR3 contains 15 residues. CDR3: CASSLDSGSIGEQFF. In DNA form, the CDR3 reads TGCGCCAGCAGCTTGGACAGCGGGAGTATCGGGGAGCAGTTCTTC.

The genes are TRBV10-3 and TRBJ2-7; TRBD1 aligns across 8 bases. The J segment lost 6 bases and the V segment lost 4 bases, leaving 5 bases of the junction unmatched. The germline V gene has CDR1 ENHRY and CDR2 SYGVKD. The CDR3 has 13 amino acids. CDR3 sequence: CAISAGQEGEQYV. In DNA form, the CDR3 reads TGTGCCATCAGTGCGGGACAGGAGGGCGAGCAGTACGTC.

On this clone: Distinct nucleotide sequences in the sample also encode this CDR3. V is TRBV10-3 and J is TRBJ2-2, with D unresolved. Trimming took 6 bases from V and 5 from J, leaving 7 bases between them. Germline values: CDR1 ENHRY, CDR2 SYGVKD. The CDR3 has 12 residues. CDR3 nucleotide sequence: TGTGCCATCAGCCCGGGTACCGGGGAGCTGTTTTTT. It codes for CAISPGTGELFF.

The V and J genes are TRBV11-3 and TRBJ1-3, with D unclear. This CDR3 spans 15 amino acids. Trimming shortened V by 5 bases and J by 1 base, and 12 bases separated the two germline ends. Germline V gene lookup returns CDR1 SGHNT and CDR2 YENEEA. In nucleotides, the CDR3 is TGTGCCAGCAGCCGTCAGTCGGGATCTGGAAACACCATATATTTT. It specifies CASSRQSGSGNTIYF.

The DNA of the CDR3 is TGTGCCAGCTCGGCTACAGGGGGAAAGTGGGAGACCCAGTACTTC. Its protein product is CASSATGGKWETQYF. J is TRBJ2-5 and V is TRBV2; 8 bases map to TRBD1. V shed 8 bases and J 5 bases; nucleotides not matched to a gene: 13. In germline, CDR1 is SNHLY, CDR2 FYNNEI. The CDR3 sequence is 15 residues long.

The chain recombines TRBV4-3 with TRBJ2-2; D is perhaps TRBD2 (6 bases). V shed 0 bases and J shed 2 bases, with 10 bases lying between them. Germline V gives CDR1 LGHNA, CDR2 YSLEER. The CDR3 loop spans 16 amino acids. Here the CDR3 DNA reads TGCGCCAGCAGCCAAGATGGGGGACTTAACACCGGGGAGCTGTTTTTT. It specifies CASSQDGGLNTGELFF.

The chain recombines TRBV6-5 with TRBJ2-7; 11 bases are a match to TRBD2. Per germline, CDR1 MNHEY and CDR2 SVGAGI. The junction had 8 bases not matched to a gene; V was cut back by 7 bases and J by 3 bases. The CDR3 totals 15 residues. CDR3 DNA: TGTGCCAGCAACCTAGACGGACTAGCGGGCTACGAGCAGTACGTC. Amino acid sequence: CASNLDGLAGYEQYV.